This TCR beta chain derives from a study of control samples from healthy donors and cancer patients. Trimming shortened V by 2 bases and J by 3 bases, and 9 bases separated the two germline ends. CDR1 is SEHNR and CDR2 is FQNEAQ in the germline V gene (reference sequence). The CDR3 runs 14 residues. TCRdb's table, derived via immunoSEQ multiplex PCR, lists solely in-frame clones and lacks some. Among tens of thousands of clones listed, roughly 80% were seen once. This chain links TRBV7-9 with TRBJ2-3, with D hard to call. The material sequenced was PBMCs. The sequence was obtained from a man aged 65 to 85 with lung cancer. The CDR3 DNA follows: TGTGCCAGCAGCTTATCTCTTGCGACAGATACGCAGTATTTT. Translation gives CASSLSLATDTQYF. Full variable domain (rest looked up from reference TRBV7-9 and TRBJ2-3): DTGVSQNPRHKITKRGQNVTFRCDPISEHNRLYWYRQTLGQGPEFLTYFQNEAQLEKSRLLSDRFSAERPKGSFSTLEIQRTEQGDSAMYLCASSLSLATDTQYFGPGTRLTVL.